This is a list of T cell receptor beta chains from one sample in a study of T cell responses to AZD1222 COVID-19 vaccine. This table comes from immunoSEQ multiplex PCR, and its TCRdb copy is limited to in-frame clones, with some not included. The sample includes tens of thousands of clones, less than 95% of them seen just once. The sequencing used peripheral blood, collected 28 days after the second AZD1222 dose. The receptors originated from an adult who received the AZD1222 COVID-19 vaccine. Each CDR3 is given with its conserved first and last residue. The D gene is left open where the match is weak.

j_gene,v_gene,d_gene,CDR3aa,CDR3nt
TRBJ2-7,TRBV2,NA,CASTLASYPYEQYF,TGTGCCAGCACCTTAGCGAGTTACCCCTACGAGCAGTACTTC
TRBJ2-7,TRBV19,NA,CASSMMGSAYEQYF,TGTGCCAGTAGTATGATGGGGAGCGCCTACGAGCAGTACTTC
TRBJ2-7,TRBV4-1,TRBD1,CASSRDRGTYEQYF,TGCGCCAGCAGTCGTGACAGGGGAACCTACGAGCAGTACTTC
TRBJ2-6,TRBV19,NA,CASSTPLPYSGANVLTF,TGTGCCAGTAGTACACCACTTCCCTACTCTGGGGCCAACGTCCTGACTTTC
TRBJ1-2,TRBV19,NA,CASSISPFNGRGGGYTF,TGTGCCAGTAGTATAAGCCCCTTCAACGGGAGGGGAGGCGGCTACACCTTC
TRBJ2-3,TRBV6-5,NA,CASSYSGVLTDTQYF,TGTGCCAGCAGTTACTCGGGGGTTTTGACAGATACGCAGTATTTT
TRBJ1-6,TRBV27,NA,CASSFEGSASPLHF,TGTGCCAGCAGTTTTGAGGGTTCGGCTTCACCCCTCCACTTT
TRBJ2-7,TRBV27,TRBD2,CASAGGGSIYEQYF,TGTGCCAGCGCCGGTGGCGGGAGTATCTACGAGCAGTACTTC
TRBJ1-4,TRBV5-6,TRBD1,CASSLGGTATNEKLFF,TGTGCCAGCAGCTTAGGGGGCACAGCTACTAATGAAAAACTGTTTTTT
TRBJ2-1,TRBV19,TRBD1,CASSLYSPGTGNWDEQFF,TGTGCCAGTAGTCTTTACAGCCCCGGGACAGGGAATTGGGATGAGCAGTTCTTC
TRBJ1-2,TRBV29-1,TRBD1,CSGGQGAVGYTF,TGCAGCGGGGGACAGGGGGCTGTTGGCTACACCTTC
TRBJ2-1,TRBV9,TRBD2,CASSPRARGGISYNEQFF,TGTGCCAGCAGCCCCAGGGCCCGCGGGGGTATCTCCTACAATGAGCAGTTCTTC
TRBJ1-6,TRBV6-1,TRBD1,CASSEDDRVNSPLHF,TGTGCCAGCAGTGAAGACGACAGGGTTAATTCACCCCTCCACTTT